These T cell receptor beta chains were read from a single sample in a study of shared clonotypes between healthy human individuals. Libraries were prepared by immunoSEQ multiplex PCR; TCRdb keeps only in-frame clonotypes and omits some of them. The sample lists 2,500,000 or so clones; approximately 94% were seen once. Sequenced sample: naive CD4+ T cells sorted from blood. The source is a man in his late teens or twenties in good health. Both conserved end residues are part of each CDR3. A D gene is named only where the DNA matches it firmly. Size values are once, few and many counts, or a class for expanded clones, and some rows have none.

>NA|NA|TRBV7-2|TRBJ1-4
TGTGCCAGCAGCTTAGGGGGCGGAGGCGGAAAACTGTTTTTT
CASSLGGGGGKLFF
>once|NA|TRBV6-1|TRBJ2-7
TGTGCCAGCAGCGCAGGGGCCTACGAGCAGTACTTC
CASSAGAYEQYF
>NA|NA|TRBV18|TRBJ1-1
TGTGCCAGCTCAACCGGGACGAACACTGAAGCTTTCTTT
CASSTGTNTEAFF
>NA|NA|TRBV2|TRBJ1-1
TGTGCCAGCAGTGGAGATCTGAACACTGAAGCTTTCTTT
CASSGDLNTEAFF
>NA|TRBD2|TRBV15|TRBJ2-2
TGTGCCACCAGCAGAGATCTAACTAGCGGGAGTAAGATTTTT
CATSRDLTSGSKIF
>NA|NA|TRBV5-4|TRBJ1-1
TGTGCCAGCAGCTTTAGCAGGGCCACTGAAGCTTTCTTT
CASSFSRATEAFF
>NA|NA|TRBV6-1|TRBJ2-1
TGTGCCAGCAGTGAACCTAGGACAGTAGCCTACAATGAGCAGTTCTTC
CASSEPRTVAYNEQFF
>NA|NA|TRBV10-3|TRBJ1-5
TGTGCCATCAGCCTGACGGGGGTGGATCAGCCCCAGCATTTT
CAISLTGVDQPQHF
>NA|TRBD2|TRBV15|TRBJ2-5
TGTGCCACCAGCAGAGGGACTAGCGGGGGGCTCCAAGAGACCCAGTACTTC
CATSRGTSGGLQETQYF
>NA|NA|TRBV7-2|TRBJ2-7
TGTGCCAGCAGCTTAGAAGGAGGGTATGGTGACTACGAGCAGTACTTC
CASSLEGGYGDYEQYF
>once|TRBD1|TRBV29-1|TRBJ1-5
TGCAGCGTCCGGACAGGGGCAGGTCAGCCCCAGCATTTT
CSVRTGAGQPQHF
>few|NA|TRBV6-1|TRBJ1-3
TGTGCCAGCAGTGAAGCAGGGTCTGGAAACACCATATATTTT
CASSEAGSGNTIYF
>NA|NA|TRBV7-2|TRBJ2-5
TGTGCCAGCAGCTTAGGAGGAGGGGATACCGAGACCCAGTACTTC
CASSLGGGDTETQYF
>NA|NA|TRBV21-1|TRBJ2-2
TGTGCCAGCAGCCGACGGGACTTTCATTTGAACACCGGGGAGCTGTTTTTT
CASSRRDFHLNTGELFF
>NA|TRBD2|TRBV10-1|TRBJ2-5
TGCGCCAGCAGTGGACCACCTCCCGGACTAGCGGGAGGGCCGAAGACCCAGTACTTC
CASSGPPPGLAGGPKTQYF
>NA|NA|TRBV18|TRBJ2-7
TGTGCCAGCTCGTCGTTCGTGGGGGGCGAGCAGTACTTC
CASSSFVGGEQYF
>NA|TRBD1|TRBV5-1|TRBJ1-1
TGCGCCAGCAGCTTTCGCACAGGGGACACTGAAGCTTTCTTT
CASSFRTGDTEAFF
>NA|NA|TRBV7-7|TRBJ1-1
TGTGCTAGCAGCTTAGAACGGGACACTGAAGCTTTCTTT
CASSLERDTEAFF
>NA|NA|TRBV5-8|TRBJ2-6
TGTGCCAGCCCCCTAGCCTTAGTCGGTGGGGCCAACGTCCTGACTTTC
CASPLALVGGANVLTF
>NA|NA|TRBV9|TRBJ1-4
TGTGCCAGCAGCGTAGGGCAGCTTACTAATGAAAAACTGTTTTTT
CASSVGQLTNEKLFF
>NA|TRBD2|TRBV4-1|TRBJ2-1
TGCGCCAGCAGCCTACGACTAGCGGGGGCCAGAGATGAGCAGTTCTTC
CASSLRLAGARDEQFF
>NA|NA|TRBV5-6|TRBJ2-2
TGTGCCAGCAGCTTGGAGGTCTCCGACACCGGGGAGCTGTTTTTT
CASSLEVSDTGELFF
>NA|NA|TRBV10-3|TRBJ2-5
TGTGCCATCAGTGATTCCAGGCAAGAGACCCAGTACTTC
CAISDSRQETQYF
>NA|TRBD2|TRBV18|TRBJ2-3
TGTGCCAGCTCACCACGGAGCGGGAGAGGCACAGATACGCAGTATTTT
CASSPRSGRGTDTQYF
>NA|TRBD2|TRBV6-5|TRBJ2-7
TGTGCCAGCAGTTACACCACGGGACTAGCGAAACACGAGCAGTACTTC
CASSYTTGLAKHEQYF
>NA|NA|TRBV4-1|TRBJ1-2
TGCGCCAGCAGCCAAGGAGGAGCTAACTATGGCTACACCTTC
CASSQGGANYGYTF
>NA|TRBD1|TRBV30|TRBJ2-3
TGTGCCTGGACGGGGACAGGGATGGCAGATACGCAGTATTTT
CAWTGTGMADTQYF
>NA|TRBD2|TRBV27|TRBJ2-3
TGTGCCAGCGGAGCGGCGGGAGGGCTCCCAGATACGCAGTATTTT
CASGAAGGLPDTQYF
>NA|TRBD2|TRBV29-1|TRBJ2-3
TGCAGCGTTGACGGGGGGGGCGGCACAGATACGCAGTATTTT
CSVDGGGGTDTQYF
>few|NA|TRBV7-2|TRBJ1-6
TGTGCCAGCAGCTCGGAAGCGAGTTCACCCCTCCACTTT
CASSSEASSPLHF
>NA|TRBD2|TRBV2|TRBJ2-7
TGTGCCAGCAGGGCCGGGACTAGCGGGAGCTCCGAGCAGTACTTC
CASRAGTSGSSEQYF
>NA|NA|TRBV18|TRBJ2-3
TGTGCCAGCTCACCAGGGTCAGCGCGCACAGATACGCAGTATTTT
CASSPGSARTDTQYF
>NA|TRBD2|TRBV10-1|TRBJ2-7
TGCGCCAGCAGTGAGTCGGGACTAATGGCCTACGAGCAGTACTTC
CASSESGLMAYEQYF
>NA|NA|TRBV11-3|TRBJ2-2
TGTGCCAGCAGCTTAGACAGGGGTAGCGGGGAGCTGTTTTTT
CASSLDRGSGELFF
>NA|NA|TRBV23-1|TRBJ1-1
TGCGCCAGCAGTCCAGTAGACAGGAACACTGAAGCTTTCTTT
CASSPVDRNTEAFF
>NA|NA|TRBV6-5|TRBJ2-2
TGTGCCAGCAGTTACTATCCAGGAAACACCGGGGAGCTGTTTTTT
CASSYYPGNTGELFF
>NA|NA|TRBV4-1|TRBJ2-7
TGCGCCAGCAGCCAAACCCCCCTTTTAATACAGGGTATTGGGACCTCCTACGAGCAGTACTTC
CASSQTPLLIQGIGTSYEQYF
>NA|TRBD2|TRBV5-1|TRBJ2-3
TGCGCCAGCAGCTTGGAAAGTACGGCTAGCGGGAGAGTCACCGCAGATACGCAGTATTTT
CASSLESTASGRVTADTQYF
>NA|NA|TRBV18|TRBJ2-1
TGTGCCAGCTCACCACTAAAAGGGGGGAACTACAATGAGCAGTTCTTC
CASSPLKGGNYNEQFF
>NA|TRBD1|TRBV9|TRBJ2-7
TGTGCCAGCAGCGTAGGGATAGGACAGGGAAATAACGAGCAGTACTTC
CASSVGIGQGNNEQYF
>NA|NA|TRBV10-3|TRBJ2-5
TGTGCCACCGGGACGGGGGAGACCCAGTACTTC
CATGTGETQYF
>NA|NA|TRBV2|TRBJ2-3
TGTGCCAGCAGTGCCCCAGCAACAGATACGCAGTATTTT
CASSAPATDTQYF
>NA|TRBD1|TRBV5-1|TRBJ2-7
TGCGCCAGCAGCGCAGGACAGGGGGCCTACGAGCAGTACTTC
CASSAGQGAYEQYF
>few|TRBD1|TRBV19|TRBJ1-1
TGTGCCAGTAGTATCCGACAGGGGGAAGAAGCTTTCTTT
CASSIRQGEEAFF
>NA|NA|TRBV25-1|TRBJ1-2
TGTGCCAGCAGTGGTACAGTCGGGACTCAGTCGGCTAACTATGGCTACACCTTC
CASSGTVGTQSANYGYTF
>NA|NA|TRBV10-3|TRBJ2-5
TGTGCCATCAGTGACCAGGAAGAGACCCAGTACTTC
CAISDQEETQYF
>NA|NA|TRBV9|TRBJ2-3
TGTGCCAGTCAGACGCCGGGAGATACGCAGTATTTT
CASQTPGDTQYF